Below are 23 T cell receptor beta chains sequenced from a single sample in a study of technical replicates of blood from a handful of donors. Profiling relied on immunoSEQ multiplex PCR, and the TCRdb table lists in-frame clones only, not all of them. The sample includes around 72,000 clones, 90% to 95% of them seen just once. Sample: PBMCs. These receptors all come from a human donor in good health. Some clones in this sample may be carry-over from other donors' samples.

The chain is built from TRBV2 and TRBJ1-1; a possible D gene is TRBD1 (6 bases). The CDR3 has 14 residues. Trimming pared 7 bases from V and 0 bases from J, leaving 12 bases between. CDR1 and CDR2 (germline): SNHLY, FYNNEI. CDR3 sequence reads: CASKQTGVNTEAFF. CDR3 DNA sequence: TGTGCCAGCAAACAGACAGGAGTGAACACTGAAGCTTTCTTT. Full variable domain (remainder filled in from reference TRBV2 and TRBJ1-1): EPEVTQTPSHQVTQMGQEVILRCVPISNHLYFYWYRQILGQKVEFLVSFYNNEISEKSEIFDDQFSVERPDGSNFTLKIRSTKLEDSAMYFCASKQTGVNTEAFFGQGTRLTVV.

The chain's CDR3 is CASSLVQAGELFF. CDR3 DNA: TGTGCCAGCAGCTTAGTGCAGGCCGGGGAGCTGTTTTTT. V gene TRBV11-2 combines with J gene TRBJ2-2, with no clear D. The CDR3 totals 13 residues. Germline assignment: CDR1 SGHAT and CDR2 FQNNGV. The V end was cut by 1 base, the J end by 6 bases, with 6 bases between.

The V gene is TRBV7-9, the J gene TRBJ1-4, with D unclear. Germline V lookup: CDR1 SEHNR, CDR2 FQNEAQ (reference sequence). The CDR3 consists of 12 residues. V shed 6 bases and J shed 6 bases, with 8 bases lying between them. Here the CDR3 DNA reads TGTGCCAGCAGTCTCGGGGATGAAAAACTGTTTTTT. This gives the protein CASSLGDEKLFF.

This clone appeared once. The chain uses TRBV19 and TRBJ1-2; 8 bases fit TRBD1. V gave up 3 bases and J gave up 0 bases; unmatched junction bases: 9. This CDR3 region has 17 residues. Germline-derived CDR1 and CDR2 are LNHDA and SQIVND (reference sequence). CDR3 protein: CASSIRTGPTTNYGYTF. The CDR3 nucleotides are TGTGCCAGTAGTATTCGGACAGGGCCGACCACTAACTATGGCTACACCTTC.

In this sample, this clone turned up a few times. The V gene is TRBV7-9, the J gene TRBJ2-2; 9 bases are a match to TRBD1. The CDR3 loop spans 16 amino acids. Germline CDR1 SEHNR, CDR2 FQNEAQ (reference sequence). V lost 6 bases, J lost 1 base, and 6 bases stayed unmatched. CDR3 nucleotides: TGTGCCAGCAGGCATTCGGGACAGGGGAACACCGGGGAGCTGTTTTTT. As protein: CASRHSGQGNTGELFF.

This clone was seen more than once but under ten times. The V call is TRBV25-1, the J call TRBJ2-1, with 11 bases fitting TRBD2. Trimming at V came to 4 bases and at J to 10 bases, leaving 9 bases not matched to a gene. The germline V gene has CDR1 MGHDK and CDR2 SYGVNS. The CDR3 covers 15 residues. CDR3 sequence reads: CASSVRGLAGGEQFF. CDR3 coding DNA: TGTGCCAGCAGTGTGAGGGGGCTAGCGGGGGGAGAGCAGTTCTTC.

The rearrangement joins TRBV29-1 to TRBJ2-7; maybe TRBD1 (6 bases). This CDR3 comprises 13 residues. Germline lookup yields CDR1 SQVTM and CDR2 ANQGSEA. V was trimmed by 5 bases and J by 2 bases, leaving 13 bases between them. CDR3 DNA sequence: TGCAGCGTTAGACCGGGACAAACCTACGAGCAGTACTTC. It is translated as CSVRPGQTYEQYF.

The CDR3 DNA reads as TGTGCTAGTGGACCTAGCGGGGGGAGGTACAATGAGCAGTTCTTC. Translation: CASGPSGGRYNEQFF. V is TRBV12-5 and J is TRBJ2-1; 11 bases align to TRBD2. CDR1 and CDR2 (germline): LGHNT, FRNRAP. This CDR3 spans 15 amino acids. V shed 6 bases and J 4 bases; nucleotides not matched to a gene: 5.

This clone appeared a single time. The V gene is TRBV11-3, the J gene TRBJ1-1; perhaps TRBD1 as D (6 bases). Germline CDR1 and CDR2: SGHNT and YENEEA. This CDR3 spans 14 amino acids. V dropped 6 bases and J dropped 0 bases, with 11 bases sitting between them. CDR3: CASSSRGMNTEAFF. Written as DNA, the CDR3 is TGTGCCAGCAGTTCAAGGGGGATGAACACTGAAGCTTTCTTT.

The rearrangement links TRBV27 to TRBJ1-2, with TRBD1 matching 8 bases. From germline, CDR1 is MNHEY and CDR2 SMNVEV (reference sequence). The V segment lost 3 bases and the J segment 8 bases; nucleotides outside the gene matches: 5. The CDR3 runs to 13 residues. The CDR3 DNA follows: TGTGCCAGCAGTTTGACAGGGGTTAGGGGCTACACCTTC. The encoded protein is CASSLTGVRGYTF.

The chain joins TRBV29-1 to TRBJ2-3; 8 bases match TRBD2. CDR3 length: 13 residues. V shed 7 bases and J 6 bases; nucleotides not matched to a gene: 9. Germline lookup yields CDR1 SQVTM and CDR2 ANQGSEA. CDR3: CSGGTSLFDTQYF. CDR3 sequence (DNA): TGCAGCGGGGGGACTAGTCTTTTTGATACGCAGTATTTT.

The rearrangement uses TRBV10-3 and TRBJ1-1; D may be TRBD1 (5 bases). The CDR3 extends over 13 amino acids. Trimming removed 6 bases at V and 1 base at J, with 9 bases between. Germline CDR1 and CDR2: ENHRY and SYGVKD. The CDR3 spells CAIRLQGNTEAFF. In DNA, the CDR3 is TGTGCCATCAGGCTCCAGGGGAACACTGAAGCTTTCTTT.

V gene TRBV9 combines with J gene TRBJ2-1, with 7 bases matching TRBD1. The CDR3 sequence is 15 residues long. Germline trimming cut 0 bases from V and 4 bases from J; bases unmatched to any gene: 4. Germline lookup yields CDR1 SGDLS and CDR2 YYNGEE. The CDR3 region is CASSVGGGQYNEQFF. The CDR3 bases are TGTGCCAGCAGCGTAGGAGGGGGCCAATACAATGAGCAGTTCTTC.

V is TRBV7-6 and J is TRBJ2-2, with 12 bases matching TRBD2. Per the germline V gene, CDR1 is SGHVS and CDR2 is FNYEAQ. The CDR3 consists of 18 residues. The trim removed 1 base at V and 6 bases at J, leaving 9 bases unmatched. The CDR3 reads CASSLGASGGAVSGELFF. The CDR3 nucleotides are TGTGCCAGCAGCTTAGGAGCTAGCGGGGGGGCCGTTTCCGGGGAGCTGTTTTTT.

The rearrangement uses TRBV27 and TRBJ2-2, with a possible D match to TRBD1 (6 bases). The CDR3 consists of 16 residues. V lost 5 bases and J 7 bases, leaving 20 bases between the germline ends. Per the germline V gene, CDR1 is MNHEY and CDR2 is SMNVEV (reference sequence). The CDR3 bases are TGTGCCAGCAGTAAAGACAGACCAAGAGGGGGCGGGGAGCTGTTTTTT. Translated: CASSKDRPRGGGELFF.

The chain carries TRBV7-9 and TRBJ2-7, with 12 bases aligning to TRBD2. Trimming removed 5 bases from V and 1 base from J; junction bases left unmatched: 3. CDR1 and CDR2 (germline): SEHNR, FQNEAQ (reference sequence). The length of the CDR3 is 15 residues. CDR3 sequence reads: CASSRTSGMSYEQYF. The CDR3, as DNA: TGTGCCAGCAGCCGGACTAGCGGGATGTCCTACGAGCAGTACTTC.

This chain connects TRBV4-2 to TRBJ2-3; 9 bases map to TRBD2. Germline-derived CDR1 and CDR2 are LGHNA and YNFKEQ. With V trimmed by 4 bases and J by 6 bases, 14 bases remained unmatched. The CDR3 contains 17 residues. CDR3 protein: CASSPFPPREGGDTQYF. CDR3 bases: TGTGCCAGCAGCCCGTTCCCTCCGCGGGAGGGGGGGGATACGCAGTATTTT.

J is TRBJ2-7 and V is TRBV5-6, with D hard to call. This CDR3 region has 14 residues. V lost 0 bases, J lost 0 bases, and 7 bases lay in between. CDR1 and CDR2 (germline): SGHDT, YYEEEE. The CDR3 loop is CASSLGPSSYEQYF. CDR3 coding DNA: TGTGCCAGCAGCTTGGGTCCCAGCTCCTACGAGCAGTACTTC.

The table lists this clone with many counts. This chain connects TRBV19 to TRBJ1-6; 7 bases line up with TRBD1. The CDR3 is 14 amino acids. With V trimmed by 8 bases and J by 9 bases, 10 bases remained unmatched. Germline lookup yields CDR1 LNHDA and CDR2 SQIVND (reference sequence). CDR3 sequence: CASQGEFVSSPLHF. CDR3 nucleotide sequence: TGTGCCAGTCAGGGGGAATTTGTATCTTCACCCCTCCACTTT.

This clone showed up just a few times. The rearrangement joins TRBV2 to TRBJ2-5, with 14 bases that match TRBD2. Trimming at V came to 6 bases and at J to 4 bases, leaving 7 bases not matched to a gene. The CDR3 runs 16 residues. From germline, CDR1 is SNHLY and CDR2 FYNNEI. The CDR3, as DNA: TGTGCCAGCAGGGGGACTAGCGGGAGTAGGCGAGAGACCCAGTACTTC. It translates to CASRGTSGSRRETQYF.

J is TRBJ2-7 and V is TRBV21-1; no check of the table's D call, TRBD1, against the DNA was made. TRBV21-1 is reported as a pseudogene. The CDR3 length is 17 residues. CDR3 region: CASSKKGKGQSTYEQYF. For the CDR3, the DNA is TGTGCCAGCAGCAAAAAAGGGAAGGGACAGTCAACCTACGAGCAGTACTTC.

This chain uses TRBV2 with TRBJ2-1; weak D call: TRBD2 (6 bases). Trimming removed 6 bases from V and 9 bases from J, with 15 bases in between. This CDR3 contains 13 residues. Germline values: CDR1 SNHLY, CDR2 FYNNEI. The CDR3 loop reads CASSKTSSGEQFF. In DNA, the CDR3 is TGTGCCAGCAGCAAGACTAGTTCTGGTGAGCAGTTCTTC.

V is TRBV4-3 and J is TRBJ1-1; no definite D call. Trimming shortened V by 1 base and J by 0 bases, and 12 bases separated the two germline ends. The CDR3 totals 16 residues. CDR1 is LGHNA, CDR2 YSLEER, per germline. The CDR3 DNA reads TGCGCCAGCAGCCAAGGAGTCGGGGAGCTGAACACTGAAGCTTTCTTT. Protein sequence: CASSQGVGELNTEAFF.